Detailed here is one T cell receptor (beta chain). The length of the CDR3 is 14 residues. V dropped 4 bases and J dropped 8 bases, with 16 bases sitting between them. Looked up from germline, CDR1 is SGHVT and CDR2 is SQSDAQ. This entry is derived from a study of Ad26.COV2.S vaccination and SARS-CoV-2 variants. Treatment described: some 20 received Ad26.COV2.S at low or high dose, single or two shots; roughly 5 received placebo; per-sample allocation not given. Specimens were obtained on day 63 following the first vaccine or placebo injection. The assay was immunoSEQ multiplex PCR, and TCRdb's table has in-frame clones only and misses some. The sample shows around 250,000 clones, around 87% of them seen only once.

Sequencing was performed on peripheral blood, taken in a trial of Ad26.COV2.S vaccine versus placebo. The chain is built from TRBV7-4 and TRBJ2-3; D ambiguous. The receptor was isolated from a person aged 18-60 years who received the Ad26.COV2.S COVID-19 vaccine or a placebo. This chain's CDR3 is CASSWAGPDGTQYF. In DNA form, the CDR3 reads TGTGCCAGCAGCTGGGCCGGGCCCGATGGTACGCAGTATTTT.